These 22 T cell receptor beta chains came from one sample sequenced in a study of spatial heterogeneity in lung cancer. This sample's time point: sample taken at primary tumor resection. The input material, whole RNA from tumor, nontumor lung or frozen PBMC, was sequenced unsorted. MiXCR, run by TCRdb on the 5' RACE reads, gives a single entry per CDR3 protein. The sample shows about 56,000 distinct CDR3 sequences, 8% to 9% of them seen only once. Sample: PBMCs, taken at surgery. The source of these receptors is a female donor with early-stage non-small cell lung cancer.

The rearrangement joins TRBV10-3 to TRBJ1-6; perhaps TRBD1 as D (5 bases). CDR1 is ENHRY, CDR2 SYGVKD, per germline. V lost 8 bases and J 7 bases, leaving 15 bases between the germline ends. There are 14 residues in the CDR3. The CDR3 is CAISPGTGNSPLHF. CDR3 sequence (DNA): TGTGCCATCTCTCCCGGGACGGGGAATTCACCCCTCCACTTT.

V usage is TRBV7-8 and J usage is TRBJ2-4; D not resolved. The CDR3 consists of 15 residues. From germline, CDR1 is SGHVS and CDR2 FQNEAQ. The V and J ends lost 5 bases and 1 base respectively, with 12 bases between them. This CDR3 reads CASSATENAKNIQYF. CDR3 coding DNA: TGTGCCAGCAGCGCAACAGAAAACGCCAAAAACATTCAGTACTTC.

This clonotype was seen at least ten times. The CDR3 loop is CASSLKSMGEQYV. In DNA form, the CDR3 reads TGTGCCAGCAGTTTGAAGAGTATGGGCGAGCAGTACGTC. V and J are TRBV12-3 or TRBV12-4 and TRBJ2-7, with unresolved D. V shed 3 bases and J shed 6 bases, with 12 bases lying between them. CDR3 length equals 13 residues.

CDR3 sequence: CASSSLAGYPGSDTQYF. CDR3 sequence (DNA): TGTGCCAGCAGCTCATTGGCGGGCTACCCCGGATCAGATACGCAGTATTTT. The rearrangement links TRBV5-6 to TRBJ2-3, with D perhaps matching TRBD2 (5 bases). CDR1 and CDR2 (germline): SGHDT, YYEEEE. The CDR3 spans 17 residues. Trimming cost V 3 bases and J 4 bases, with 21 bases left between them.

This clonotype was found a few times. The J gene is TRBJ1-1, the V gene TRBV29-1, with D hard to call. Deletions cut 3 bases from V and 0 bases from J, with 17 bases between. The germline V gene encodes CDR1 SQVTM and CDR2 ANQGSEA. The CDR3 consists of 16 residues. CDR3 loop: CSVDGPSRGMNTEAFF. For the CDR3, the DNA is TGCAGCGTTGATGGGCCGTCGCGCGGCATGAACACTGAAGCTTTCTTT.

This clonotype was seen only a few times. The chain has TRBV18 and TRBJ1-1, with a tentative D call TRBD1 (5 bases). V dropped 3 bases and J dropped 7 bases, with 18 bases sitting between them. This CDR3 spans 15 amino acids. Germline-derived CDR1 and CDR2 are KGHSH and LQKENI. The CDR3 DNA reads TGTGCCAGCTCACCCAACACGGATGGGGCAAATGAAGCTTTCTTT. Protein sequence: CASSPNTDGANEAFF.

This clonotype was seen many times. This sequence joins TRBV11-2 and TRBJ2-7; 8 bases agree with TRBD2. This CDR3 comprises 16 residues. V gave up 3 bases and J gave up 4 bases; unmatched junction bases: 11. The V gene's germline CDR1 is SGHAT and CDR2 FQNNGV. CDR3 nucleotides: TGTGCCAGCAGCTTCCTCGCGGGGGGTAACCTATACGAGCAGTACGTC. This codes for CASSFLAGGNLYEQYV.

This clonotype was counted many times. The rearrangement links TRBV5-1 to TRBJ2-7; 9 bases are a match to TRBD1. Trimming at V came to 4 bases and at J to 5 bases, leaving 13 bases not matched to a gene. Germline V lookup: CDR1 SGHRS, CDR2 YFSETQ. The CDR3 runs 16 residues. CDR3: CASSPNAGQGSHEQYF. The CDR3 DNA reads as TGCGCCAGCAGCCCTAACGCGGGACAGGGTTCCCACGAGCAGTACTTC.

Notes on this clonotype: A single base separates this from a much larger clone, so it may be a read error. V gene TRBV4-2 combines with J gene TRBJ1-1, with D unresolved. The CDR3 loop spans 13 amino acids. Germline V gene sequence: CDR1 LGHNA, CDR2 YNFKEQ. Written as DNA, the CDR3 is TGTGCCAACAGCCCCCTCGAATGGACTGAAGCTTTCTTT. Residues: CANSPLEWTEAFF.

This clonotype was picked up one time. V gene TRBV20-1 combines with J gene TRBJ1-3; D call uncertain. Germline CDR1 reads DFQATT; CDR2 reads SNEGSKA (reference sequence). This CDR3 region has 15 residues. Trimming stripped 0 bases from V and 1 base from J, with 10 bases between. Here the CDR3 DNA reads TGCAGTGCTAGAGAAGGGCTAAATTCTGGAAACACCATATATTTT. Translating gives CSAREGLNSGNTIYF.

This clonotype appeared many times. V gene TRBV5-1 combines with J gene TRBJ1-6; 11 nucleotides match TRBD1. V was clipped by 4 bases and J by 6 bases; unmatched bases: 12. CDR1 and CDR2 from the germline V gene are SGHRS and YFSETQ. The CDR3 is 18 residues long. For the CDR3, the DNA is TGCGCCAGCAGCCCCACTCTCTCCGGGACAGGGGGTAATTCACCCCTCCACTTT. Translation: CASSPTLSGTGGNSPLHF.

J is TRBJ1-5 and V is TRBV7-9; the D is unclear. From germline, CDR1 is SEHNR and CDR2 FQNEAQ (reference sequence). The V and J ends lost 2 bases and 9 bases respectively, with 11 bases between them. The CDR3 spans 13 residues. The CDR3 DNA sequence: TGTGCCAGCAGCTTAATTACGGCTGGGCCCCAGCATTTT. Its protein product is CASSLITAGPQHF.

The chain combines TRBV20-1 with TRBJ2-3; 7 bases fit TRBD1. Germline V lookup: CDR1 DFQATT, CDR2 SNEGSKA (reference sequence). This CDR3 is 14 amino acids long. V lost 3 bases to trimming and J lost 3 bases; unmatched junction nucleotides: 6. Here the CDR3 reads CSASDRVVTDTQYF. The DNA of the CDR3 is TGCAGTGCTAGTGACAGGGTCGTTACAGATACGCAGTATTTT.

This clonotype was observed at least ten times. The V call is TRBV2, the J call TRBJ2-5; D may be TRBD2 (6 bases). V gave up 1 base and J gave up 12 bases, with 12 bases separating them. Per germline, CDR1 SNHLY and CDR2 FYNNEI. The CDR3 sequence is 12 residues long. CDR3 bases: TGTGCCAGCAGTGAAGATAGCGGCGCGGAGTACTTC. Encoded protein: CASSEDSGAEYF. The variable domain in full, completed from reference TRBV2 and TRBJ2-5, reads EPEVTQTPSHQVTQMGQEVILRCVPISNHLYFYWYRQILGQKVEFLVSFYNNEISEKSEIFDDQFSVERPDGSNFTLKIRSTKLEDSAMYFCASSEDSGAEYFGPGTRLLVL.

The table lists this clonotype with a few counts. The chain carries TRBV12-3 or TRBV12-4 and TRBJ1-2, with D unclear. The CDR3 has 14 residues. V lost 4 bases, J lost 1 base, and 10 bases lay in between. The CDR3 DNA follows: TGTGCCAGCAGTTATCGCAGGAATAACTATGGCTACACCTTC. It translates to CASSYRRNNYGYTF.

The chain employs TRBV6-5 and TRBJ1-1; 8 nucleotides align to TRBD1. Germline V CDR1 and CDR2: MNHEY, SVGAGI. V was pared by 5 bases and J by 1 base, with 6 bases of the junction left unmatched. This CDR3 comprises 15 residues. DNA of the CDR3: TGTGCCAGCAGTCCTTCAGGGGGCCGGAACACTGAAGCTTTCTTT. Protein: CASSPSGGRNTEAFF.

The CDR3 protein is CSPMGRTSTDTQYF. Written as DNA, the CDR3 is TGCAGCCCCATGGGGAGGACTAGCACAGATACGCAGTATTTT. The chain couples TRBV20-1 to TRBJ2-3; TRBD2 is a possible D gene (6 bases). This CDR3 has 14 residues. Germline lookup yields CDR1 DFQATT and CDR2 SNEGSKA (reference sequence).

This clonotype was counted ten times or more. V gene TRBV7-9 combines with J gene TRBJ2-3; TRBD1 aligns across 7 bases. This CDR3 has 13 residues. The V gene end was trimmed by 5 bases and the J gene end by 6 bases; junction bases not matched to a gene: 5. From germline, CDR1 is SEHNR and CDR2 FQNEAQ (reference sequence). The CDR3 region is CASSPPQGDTQYF. The CDR3, as DNA: TGTGCCAGCAGCCCTCCACAGGGGGATACGCAGTATTTT. Complete variable domain (other parts from reference TRBV7-9 and TRBJ2-3): DTGVSQNPRHKITKRGQNVTFRCDPISEHNRLYWYRQTLGQGPEFLTYFQNEAQLEKSRLLSDRFSAERPKGSFSTLEIQRTEQGDSAMYLCASSPPQGDTQYFGPGTRLTVL.

Comment on this clonotype: Since a much larger clone is just one base distant, this may be a read error. This rearrangement joins TRBV28 to TRBJ2-1; D is perhaps TRBD1 (5 bases). This CDR3 is built from 18 residues. The ends were cut back, 1 base at V and 6 bases at J, with 22 bases in the middle. Germline V lookup: CDR1 MDHEN, CDR2 SYDVKM. Written as DNA, the CDR3 is TGTGCCAGCAGTTTATATCCCCCCGGCAGGGCAACTCGCAATGAGCAGTTCTTC. Protein sequence: CASSLYPPGRATRNEQFF.

This clonotype was seen repeatedly, ten times or more. The chain joins TRBV5-1 to TRBJ2-2, with 7 bases fitting TRBD1. CDR1 and CDR2 (germline): SGHRS, YFSETQ. The CDR3 covers 15 residues. V gave up 5 bases and J gave up 0 bases; unmatched junction bases: 4. The CDR3 nucleotides are TGCGCCAGCAGGTACGGACAGGCGAACACCGGGGAGCTGTTTTTT. It translates to CASRYGQANTGELFF. The complete variable domain, with remaining parts taken from reference TRBV5-1 and TRBJ2-2, reads KAGVTQTPRYLIKTRGQQVTLSCSPISGHRSVSWYQQTPGQGLQFLFEYFSETQRNKGNFPGRFSGRQFSNSRSEMNVSTLELGDSALYLCASRYGQANTGELFFGEGSRLTVL.

This clonotype was observed a handful of times. This chain uses TRBV7-9 with TRBJ1-1; no reliable D call. The V end was cut by 5 bases, the J end by 4 bases, with 8 bases between. Looked up from germline, CDR1 is SEHNR and CDR2 is FQNEAQ (reference sequence). The CDR3 is 12 amino acids. As DNA, the CDR3 is TGTGCCAGCAGCAAAACAATCACTGAAGCTTTCTTT. Translated: CASSKTITEAFF.

This clonotype was observed a few times. V and J are TRBV20-1 and TRBJ2-7; 9 bases match TRBD1. Germline-derived CDR1 and CDR2 are DFQATT and SNEGSKA (reference sequence). The CDR3 runs 12 residues. The J segment lost 4 bases and the V segment lost 4 bases, leaving 2 bases of the junction unmatched. CDR3 loop: CSATGTGYEQYV. The CDR3 coding sequence is TGCAGTGCTACCGGGACAGGGTACGAGCAGTACGTC.